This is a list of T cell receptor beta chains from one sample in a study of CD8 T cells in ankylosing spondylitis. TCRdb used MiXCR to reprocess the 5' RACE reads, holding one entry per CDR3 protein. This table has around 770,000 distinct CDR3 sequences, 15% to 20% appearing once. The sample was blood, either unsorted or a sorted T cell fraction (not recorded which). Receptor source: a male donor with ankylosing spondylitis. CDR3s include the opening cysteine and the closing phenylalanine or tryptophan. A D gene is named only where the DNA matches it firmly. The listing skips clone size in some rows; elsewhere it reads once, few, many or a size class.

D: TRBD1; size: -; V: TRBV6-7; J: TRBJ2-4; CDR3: CASCTDRGLSQLAKNIQYF; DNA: TGTGCCAGCTGTACCGACAGGGGGCTTTCACAACTAGCCAAAAACATTCAGTACTTC
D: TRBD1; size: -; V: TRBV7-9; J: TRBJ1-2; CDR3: CASSTRQGVDYGYTF; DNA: TGTGCCAGCAGCACCCGACAGGGGGTTGACTATGGCTACACCTTC
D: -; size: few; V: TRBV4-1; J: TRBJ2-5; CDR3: CASSQDRGGTQYF; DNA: TGCGCCAGCAGCCAAGATAGGGGTGGGACCCAGTACTTC
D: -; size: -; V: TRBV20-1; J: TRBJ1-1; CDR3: CSARTQGFRRNTEAFF; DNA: TGCAGTGCTAGAACTCAAGGCTTTCGGCGGAACACTGAAGCTTTCTTT
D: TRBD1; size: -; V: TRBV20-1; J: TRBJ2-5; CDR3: CSARDGDRVQETQYF; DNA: TGCAGTGCTAGAGATGGGGACAGGGTACAAGAGACCCAGTACTTC
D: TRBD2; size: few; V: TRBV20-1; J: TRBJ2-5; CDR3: CSANPISGVPTETQYF; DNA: TGCAGTGCAAACCCCATTAGCGGGGTCCCTACCGAGACCCAGTACTTC
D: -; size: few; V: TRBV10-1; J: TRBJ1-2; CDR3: CASSVPDRARYGYTF; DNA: TGCGCCAGCAGTGTCCCCGACAGAGCTCGCTATGGCTACACCTTC
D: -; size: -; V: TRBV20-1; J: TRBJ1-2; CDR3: CSARTGASRELGYGYTF; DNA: TGCAGTGCTAGAACTGGGGCGAGTCGAGAACTTGGCTATGGCTACACCTTC
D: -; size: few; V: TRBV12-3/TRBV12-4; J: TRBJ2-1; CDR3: CSGRPLSYNEQFF; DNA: TGCAGTGGGAGGCCCCTCTCCTACAATGAGCAGTTCTTC
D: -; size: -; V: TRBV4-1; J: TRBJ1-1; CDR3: CASSPIDGLNTEAFF; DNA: TGCGCCAGCAGCCCCATTGACGGATTGAACACTGAAGCTTTCTTT
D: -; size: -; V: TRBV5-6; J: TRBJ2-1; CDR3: CASSLGSRGDEQFF; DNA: TGTGCCAGCAGCTTGGGCTCTAGAGGGGATGAGCAGTTCTTC
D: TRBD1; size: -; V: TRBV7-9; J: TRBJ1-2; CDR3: CASNQGANYGYTF; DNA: TGTGCCAGCAATCAGGGGGCTAACTATGGCTACACCTTC
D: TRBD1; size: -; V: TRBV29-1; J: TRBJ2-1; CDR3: CSVERGTGSSYNEQFF; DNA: TGCAGCGTTGAAAGAGGGACAGGGAGCTCCTACAATGAGCAGTTCTTC
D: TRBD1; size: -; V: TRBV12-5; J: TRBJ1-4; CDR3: CASGLVMGQEATNEKLFF; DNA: TGTGCTAGTGGTTTGGTAATGGGACAGGAGGCAACTAATGAAAAACTGTTTTTT
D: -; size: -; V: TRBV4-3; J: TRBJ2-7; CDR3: CASSQVDGAGYEQYF; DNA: TGCGCCAGCAGCCAAGTTGATGGGGCGGGTTACGAGCAGTACTTC
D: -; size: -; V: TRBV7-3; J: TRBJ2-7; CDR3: CASSLTRTAKDYEQYF; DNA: TGTGCCAGCAGCTTAACTCGGACAGCTAAAGACTACGAGCAGTACTTC
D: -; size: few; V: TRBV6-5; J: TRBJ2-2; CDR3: CASSYSRVGELFF; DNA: TGTGCCAGCAGTTACTCTCGGGTCGGGGAGCTGTTTTTT
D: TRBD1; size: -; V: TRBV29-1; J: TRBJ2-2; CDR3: CSVSGAGGHTGELFF; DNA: TGCAGCGTATCCGGGGCAGGGGGTCATACCGGGGAGCTGTTTTTT
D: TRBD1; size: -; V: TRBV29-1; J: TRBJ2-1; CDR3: CSVGGQGAPEKHYNEQFF; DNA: TGCAGCGTTGGGGGACAGGGGGCGCCCGAAAAACACTACAATGAGCAGTTCTTC
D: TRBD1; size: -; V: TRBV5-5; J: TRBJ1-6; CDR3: CASNPDRGFSPLHF; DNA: TGTGCCAGCAACCCGGACAGGGGTTTTTCACCCCTCCACTTT
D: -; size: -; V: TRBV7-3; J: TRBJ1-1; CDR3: CASSPPHSTEAFF; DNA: TGTGCCAGCAGCCCCCCCCATAGCACTGAAGCTTTCTTT
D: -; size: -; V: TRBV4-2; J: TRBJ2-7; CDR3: CASSPRVQGRYEQYF; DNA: TGTGCCAGCAGCCCTCGCGTGCAGGGTCGTTACGAGCAGTACTTC
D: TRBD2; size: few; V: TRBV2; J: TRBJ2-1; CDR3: CASRASGGWGEQFF; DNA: TGTGCCAGCAGAGCTAGCGGGGGCTGGGGTGAGCAGTTCTTC
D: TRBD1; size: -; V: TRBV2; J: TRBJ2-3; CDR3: CASPPGQGAKDTQYF; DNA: TGTGCCAGTCCTCCGGGACAGGGGGCGAAGGATACGCAGTATTTT
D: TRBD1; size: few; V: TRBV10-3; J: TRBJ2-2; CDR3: CAIRSGTGGFGELFF; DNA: TGTGCCATCAGGTCCGGGACAGGGGGCTTCGGGGAGCTGTTTTTT
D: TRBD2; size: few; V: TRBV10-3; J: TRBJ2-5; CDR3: CASTSGGGETQYF; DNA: TGTGCCTCCACTAGCGGGGGCGGGGAGACCCAGTACTTC
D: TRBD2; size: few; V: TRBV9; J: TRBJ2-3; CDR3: CASSASGGPSTDTQYF; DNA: TGTGCCAGCAGCGCTAGCGGGGGACCTAGCACAGATACGCAGTATTTT
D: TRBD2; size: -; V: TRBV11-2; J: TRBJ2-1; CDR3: CASSRASGTYNEQFF; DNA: TGTGCCAGCAGCCGTGCTAGCGGGACTTACAATGAGCAGTTCTTC
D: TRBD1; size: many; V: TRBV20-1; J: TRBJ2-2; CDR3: CSARQGRTGELFF; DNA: TGCAGTGCGAGACAGGGGAGGACCGGGGAGCTGTTTTTT
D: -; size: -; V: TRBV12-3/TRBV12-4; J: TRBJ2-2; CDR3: CASRPGIGELFF; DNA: TGTGCCAGCAGACCAGGGATCGGGGAGCTGTTTTTT
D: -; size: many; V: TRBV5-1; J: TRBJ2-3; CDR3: CASSSGPGTDTQYF; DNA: TGCGCCAGCAGCTCAGGACCGGGCACAGATACGCAGTATTTT
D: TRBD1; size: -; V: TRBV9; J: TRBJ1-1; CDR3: CASSVGDRLNTEAFF; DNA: TGTGCCAGCAGCGTAGGGGACAGGCTGAACACTGAAGCTTTCTTT
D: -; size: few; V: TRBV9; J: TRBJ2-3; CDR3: CASSVKGITDTQYF; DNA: TGTGCCAGCAGCGTAAAGGGTATAACAGATACGCAGTATTTT
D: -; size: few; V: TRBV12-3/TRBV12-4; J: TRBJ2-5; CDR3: CASSLLHQETQYF; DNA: TGTGCCAGCAGTTTACTCCACCAAGAGACCCAGTACTTC
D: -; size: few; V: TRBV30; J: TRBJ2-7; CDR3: CAWRKGDYEQYF; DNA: TGTGCCTGGAGAAAGGGCGACTACGAGCAGTACTTC
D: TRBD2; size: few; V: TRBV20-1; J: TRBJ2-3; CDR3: CSASRAGAIRADTQYF; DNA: TGCAGTGCTAGTAGGGCGGGAGCGATCAGAGCAGATACGCAGTATTTT
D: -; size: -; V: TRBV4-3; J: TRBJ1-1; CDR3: CASSDRGHTEAFF; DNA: TGCGCCAGCTCAGACAGAGGTCACACTGAAGCTTTCTTT
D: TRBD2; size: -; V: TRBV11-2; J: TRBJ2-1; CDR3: CASSLGTSGRAFF; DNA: TGTGCCAGCAGCTTGGGGACTAGCGGGAGGGCGTTCTTC
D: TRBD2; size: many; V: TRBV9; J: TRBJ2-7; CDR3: CASSAGLAGDEQYF; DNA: TGTGCCAGCAGCGCGGGACTAGCGGGAGACGAGCAGTACTTC
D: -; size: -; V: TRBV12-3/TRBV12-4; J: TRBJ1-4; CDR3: CASSSDWEGLNEKLFF; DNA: TGTGCCAGCAGTTCCGATTGGGAAGGGCTGAATGAAAAACTGTTTTTT
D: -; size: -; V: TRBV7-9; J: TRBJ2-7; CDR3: CASSQAGGHEQYF; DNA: TGTGCCAGCAGCCAAGCAGGGGGGCACGAGCAGTACTTC
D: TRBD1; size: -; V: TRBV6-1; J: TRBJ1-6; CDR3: CASSRGSGTANSPLHF; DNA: TGTGCCAGCAGTAGGGGATCCGGGACAGCGAATTCACCCCTCCACTTT
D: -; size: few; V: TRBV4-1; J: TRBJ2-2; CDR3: CASSQDVTAVGELFF; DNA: TGCGCCAGCAGCCAAGATGTCACAGCGGTCGGGGAGCTGTTTTTT
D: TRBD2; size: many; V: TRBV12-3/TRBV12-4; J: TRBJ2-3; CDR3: CASSLRGGEDTQYF; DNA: TGTGCCAGCAGTTTGCGGGGAGGGGAAGATACGCAGTATTTT
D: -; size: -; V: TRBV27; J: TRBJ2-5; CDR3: CASMRGGTYQETQYF; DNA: TGTGCCAGTATGCGGGGCGGGACGTACCAAGAGACCCAGTACTTC
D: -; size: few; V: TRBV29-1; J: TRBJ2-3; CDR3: CSVDRGDTDTQYF; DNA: TGCAGCGTTGACAGGGGGGACACAGATACGCAGTATTTT
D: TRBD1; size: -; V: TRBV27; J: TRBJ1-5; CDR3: CASKGTGGLYSNQPQHF; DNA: TGTGCCAGCAAAGGGACAGGGGGCCTTTATAGCAATCAGCCCCAGCATTTT
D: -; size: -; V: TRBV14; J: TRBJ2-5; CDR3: CASSQADRRETQYF; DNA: TGTGCCAGCAGCCAAGCCGACAGGAGGGAGACCCAGTACTTC
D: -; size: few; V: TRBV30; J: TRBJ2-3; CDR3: CAWSVGTDTQYF; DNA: TGTGCCTGGAGTGTAGGCACAGATACGCAGTATTTT
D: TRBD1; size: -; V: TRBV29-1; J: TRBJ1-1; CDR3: CSVVLQGVAEAFF; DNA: TGCAGCGTTGTATTACAGGGGGTCGCTGAAGCTTTCTTT
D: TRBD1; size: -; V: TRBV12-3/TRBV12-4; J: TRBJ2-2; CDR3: CASSPIRTGGYLGELFF; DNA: TGTGCCAGCAGCCCTATTCGGACAGGGGGTTACCTCGGGGAGCTGTTTTTT
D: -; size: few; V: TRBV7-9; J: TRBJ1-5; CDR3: CASSLGGGPQHF; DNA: TGTGCCAGCAGCCTAGGGGGAGGGCCCCAGCATTTT
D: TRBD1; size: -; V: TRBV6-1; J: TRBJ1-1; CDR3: CASKDREGNTEAFF; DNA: TGTGCCAGCAAGGACAGGGAGGGGAACACTGAAGCTTTCTTT
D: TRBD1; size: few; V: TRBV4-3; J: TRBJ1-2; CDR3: CASSQGSEGAHGYTF; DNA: TGCGCCAGCAGCCAAGGGTCGGAGGGGGCCCATGGCTACACCTTC
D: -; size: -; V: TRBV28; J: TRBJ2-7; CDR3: CASSPASTAREQYF; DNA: TGTGCCAGCAGTCCCGCCTCTACGGCCAGGGAGCAGTACTTC